This is a list of T cell receptor beta chains from one sample in a study of beta chain features in type 1 diabetes. Profiling relied on immunoSEQ multiplex PCR, and the TCRdb table lists in-frame clones only, not all of them. The table lists 600,000 to 700,000 clones, around 11% of them singletons. Material for sequencing was naive CD4+ T cells from blood. Receptors were obtained from a man aged 25 to 40 with type 1 diabetes. CDR3s include the opening cysteine and the closing phenylalanine or tryptophan. Fields, in order: J gene, V gene, D gene, clone size, CDR3 DNA, CDR3 protein. The D gene is left open where the match is weak. Expanded clones are given a class, and other clones once, few, many or no size at all.

TRBJ1-1,TRBV7-9,NA,NA,TGTGCCAGCAGCTTAATGGCCCCTGGAACTGAAGCTTTCTTT,CASSLMAPGTEAFF
TRBJ2-1,TRBV7-9,NA,few,TGTGCCAGCAGCTCCACGAGGAGACTGTCCTACAATGAGCAGTTCTTC,CASSSTRRLSYNEQFF
TRBJ1-2,TRBV19,NA,few,TGTGCCAGTCGGAATGGCTACACCTTC,CASRNGYTF
TRBJ1-5,TRBV30,NA,few,TGTGCCTGGAGTGTAACCCGGACAGCGAAAGGCAACAATCAGCCCCAGCATTTT,CAWSVTRTAKGNNQPQHF
TRBJ2-2,TRBV27,NA,few,TGTGCCAGCAGTTTAGTACCGACCGGGGAGCTGTTTTTT,CASSLVPTGELFF
TRBJ1-6,TRBV28,NA,NA,TGTGCCAGCAGCCTACAGGTAACACCCCTCCACTTT,CASSLQVTPLHF
TRBJ2-1,TRBV7-9,NA,few,TGTGCCAGCAGCTCACTCCGGGACTCCTACAATGAGCAGTTCTTC,CASSSLRDSYNEQFF
TRBJ1-2,TRBV20-1,NA,few,TGCAGTGCTAGAGTGGGGGATGGCTACACCTTC,CSARVGDGYTF
TRBJ2-5,TRBV4-2,NA,few,TGTGCCAGCAGCCAAGAGGTATTGGAACCCCAAGAGACCCAGTACTTC,CASSQEVLEPQETQYF
TRBJ2-2,TRBV6-1,NA,few,TGTGCCAGCAGCACCACGGGATACACCGGGGAGCTGTTTTTT,CASSTTGYTGELFF
TRBJ1-1,TRBV5-1,NA,few,TGCGCCAGCAGCTTGGCGGCCAGGACGAACACTGAAGCTTTCTTT,CASSLAARTNTEAFF
TRBJ1-2,TRBV2,NA,few,TGTGCCAGCAGTGATAACAGGGCGTTGAGCTATGGCTACACCTTC,CASSDNRALSYGYTF
TRBJ1-1,TRBV14,NA,NA,TGTGCCAGCAGCCAAGCTGGGGGAACATTTATGAACACTGAAGCTTTCTTT,CASSQAGGTFMNTEAFF
TRBJ1-1,TRBV5-4,TRBD1,few,TGTGCCAGCAGCTTGGGGGCAGGGGGGATGAACACTGAAGCTTTCTTT,CASSLGAGGMNTEAFF
TRBJ2-3,TRBV5-1,NA,NA,TGCGCCAGCACAGGAGGAGATACGCAGTATTTT,CASTGGDTQYF
TRBJ2-7,TRBV7-3,NA,few,TGTGCCAGCAGCCCCCGCAGCAGTTCTAACGAGCAGTACTTC,CASSPRSSSNEQYF
TRBJ2-3,TRBV9,NA,NA,TGTGCCAGCACCCCCGGTCCCGGCCCGTACACAGATACGCAGTATTTT,CASTPGPGPYTDTQYF
TRBJ2-5,TRBV5-4,TRBD2,few,TGTGCCAGCAGCTTGGGTCCTAGCGGAAACCAAGAGACCCAGTACTTC,CASSLGPSGNQETQYF
TRBJ2-3,TRBV18,NA,few,TGTGCCAGCTCACCACCTACTGGCACAGATACGCAGTATTTT,CASSPPTGTDTQYF
TRBJ2-3,TRBV7-9,TRBD2,few,TGTGCCAGCAGCTTAGACGGGGGGTCCGTGGATACGCAGTATTTT,CASSLDGGSVDTQYF
TRBJ1-1,TRBV2,NA,NA,TGTGCCCGTGAGTTCGGATTGAACACTGAAGCTTTCTTT,CAREFGLNTEAFF
TRBJ2-1,TRBV7-2,NA,NA,TGTGCCAGCAGCTCGACCTACAATGAGCAGTTCTTC,CASSSTYNEQFF
TRBJ1-3,TRBV10-3,NA,few,TGTGCCATCAGTGAGTTTGCTACGGACTCTGGAAACACCATATATTTT,CAISEFATDSGNTIYF
TRBJ1-2,TRBV30,TRBD1,NA,TGTGCCTGCGGGGGACAGCACAACTATGGCTACACCTTC,CACGGQHNYGYTF
TRBJ2-7,TRBV6-1,NA,NA,TGTGCCAGCAGTGAAGCGCGGGCCTACGAGCAGTACTTC,CASSEARAYEQYF
TRBJ2-3,TRBV29-1,TRBD2,few,TGCAGCGTTGATTCGGCGGGGGGAGGAGATACGCAGTATTTT,CSVDSAGGGDTQYF
TRBJ2-1,TRBV27,NA,few,TGTGCCAGCAGTTTAGGTAGGGCGCGCCTGAGCTATGAGCAGTTCTTC,CASSLGRARLSYEQFF
TRBJ1-1,TRBV7-8,NA,NA,TGTGCCAGCAGCCGACAGAACACTGAAGCTTTCTTT,CASSRQNTEAFF
TRBJ2-2,TRBV9,NA,NA,TGTGCCAGCAGCGTAGAAACAGCGAACACCGGGGAGCTGTTTTTT,CASSVETANTGELFF
TRBJ1-2,TRBV2,NA,NA,TGTGCCAGCAGTGAAGGAAGTAGGGACTACACCTTC,CASSEGSRDYTF
TRBJ2-5,TRBV7-8,NA,few,TGTGCCGTACCGACCGGGACCGTAAAAGAGACCCAGTACTTC,CAVPTGTVKETQYF
TRBJ1-4,TRBV4-3,NA,NA,TGCGCCAGCAGCCAAGATTCCTCCGGGACCGTTCATGAAAAACTGTTTTTT,CASSQDSSGTVHEKLFF
TRBJ2-3,TRBV30,NA,NA,TGTGCCTGGGGTGGACTCCTTACAGATACGCAGTATTTT,CAWGGLLTDTQYF
TRBJ2-2,TRBV2,NA,NA,TGTGCCAGCAGATCACAGGGGAACACCGGGGAGCTGTTTTTT,CASRSQGNTGELFF
TRBJ2-3,TRBV7-2,NA,few,TGTGCCAGCACCCCAGCAGATACGCAGTATTTT,CASTPADTQYF
TRBJ1-1,TRBV19,NA,NA,TGTGCCAGTAGTATAGATCTTAGGGGTGGTGCTTTCTTT,CASSIDLRGGAFF
TRBJ1-2,TRBV4-2,TRBD1,few,TGTGCCAGCAGCCAAGACCGGGACAGTAATAACTATGGCTACACCTTC,CASSQDRDSNNYGYTF
TRBJ1-4,TRBV29-1,NA,few,TGCAGCGTGCTCGCGGCTAATGAAAAACTGTTTTTT,CSVLAANEKLFF
TRBJ1-2,TRBV10-3,NA,NA,TGTGCCATCAGTGAGTCGGTTGGGAGTCAGGGCTACACCTTC,CAISESVGSQGYTF
TRBJ1-1,TRBV29-1,NA,NA,TGCAGCGGGGAGGCATACACTGAAGCTTTCTTT,CSGEAYTEAFF
TRBJ1-1,TRBV9,NA,NA,TGTGCCAGCAGCGTAGCTGGGACCACTGAAGCTTTCTTT,CASSVAGTTEAFF
TRBJ2-3,TRBV27,NA,NA,TGTGCCAGCAGTTCGACGGTCAGCACAGATACGCAGTATTTT,CASSSTVSTDTQYF